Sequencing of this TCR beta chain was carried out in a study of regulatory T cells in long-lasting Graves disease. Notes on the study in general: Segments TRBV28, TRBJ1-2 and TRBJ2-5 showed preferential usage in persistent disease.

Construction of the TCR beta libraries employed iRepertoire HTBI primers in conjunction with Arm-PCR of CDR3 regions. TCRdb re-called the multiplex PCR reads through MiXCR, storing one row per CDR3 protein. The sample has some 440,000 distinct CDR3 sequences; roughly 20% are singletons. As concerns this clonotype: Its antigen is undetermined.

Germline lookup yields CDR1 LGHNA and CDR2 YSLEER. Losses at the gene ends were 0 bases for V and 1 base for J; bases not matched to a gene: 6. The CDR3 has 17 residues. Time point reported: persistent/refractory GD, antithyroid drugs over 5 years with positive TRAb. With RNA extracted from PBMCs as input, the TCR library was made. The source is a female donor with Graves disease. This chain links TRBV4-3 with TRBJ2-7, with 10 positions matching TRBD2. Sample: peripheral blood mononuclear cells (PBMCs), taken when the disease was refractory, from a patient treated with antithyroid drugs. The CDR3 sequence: CASSQDLTAGGSYEQYF. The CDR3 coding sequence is TGCGCCAGCAGCCAAGATCTTACAGCGGGAGGGTCCTACGAGCAGTACTTC.